The present T cell receptor (beta chain) was sequenced within a study of blood T cell repertoires in COVID-19. In the original analysis: Researchers report that nucleated cell counts were estimated from reference gene primer amplification. Here immunoSEQ multiplex PCR was the method, and the copy in TCRdb shows in-frame clones only, minus some. The DNA was the basis for D and trimming; V, J and clone size are from that table. The sample records 150,000 to 200,000 clones, over 70% being singletons. This CDR3 has 15 residues. Germline CDR1 is SGHDT and CDR2 is YYEEEE. Trimming left V 4 bases short and J 0 bases short, with 12 bases between.

Sequencing used PBMCs or T cells enriched from blood (not recorded which). The sequence was collected from a woman aged 55-75 years who had recovered from COVID-19. V is TRBV5-6 and J is TRBJ2-3; tentative D call: TRBD2 (6 bases). CDR3 coding DNA: TGTGCCAGCAGCCTTGGGGGGACTAGCACAGATACGCAGTATTTT. As protein: CASSLGGTSTDTQYF.